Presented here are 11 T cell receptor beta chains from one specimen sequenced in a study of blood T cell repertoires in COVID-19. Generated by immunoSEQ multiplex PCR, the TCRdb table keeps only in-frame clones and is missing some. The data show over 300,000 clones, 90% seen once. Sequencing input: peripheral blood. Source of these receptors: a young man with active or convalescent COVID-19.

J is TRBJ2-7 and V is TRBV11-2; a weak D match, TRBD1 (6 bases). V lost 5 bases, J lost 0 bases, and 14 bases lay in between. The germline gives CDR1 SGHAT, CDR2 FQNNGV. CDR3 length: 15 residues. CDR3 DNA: TGTGCCAGCAGCCCGTCCACAGGGCACTCCTACGAGCAGTACTTC. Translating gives CASSPSTGHSYEQYF.

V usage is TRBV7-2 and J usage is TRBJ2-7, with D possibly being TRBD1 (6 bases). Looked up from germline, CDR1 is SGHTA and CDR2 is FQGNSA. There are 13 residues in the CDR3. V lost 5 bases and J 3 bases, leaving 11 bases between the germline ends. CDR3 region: CASSGDKHYEQYF. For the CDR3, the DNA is TGTGCCAGCAGCGGGGACAAACACTACGAGCAGTACTTC.

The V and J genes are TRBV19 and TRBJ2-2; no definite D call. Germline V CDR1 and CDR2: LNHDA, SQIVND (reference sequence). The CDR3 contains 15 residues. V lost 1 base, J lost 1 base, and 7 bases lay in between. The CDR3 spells CASSIVSGNTGELFF. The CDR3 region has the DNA TGTGCCAGTAGTATAGTTTCAGGGAACACCGGGGAGCTGTTTTTT.

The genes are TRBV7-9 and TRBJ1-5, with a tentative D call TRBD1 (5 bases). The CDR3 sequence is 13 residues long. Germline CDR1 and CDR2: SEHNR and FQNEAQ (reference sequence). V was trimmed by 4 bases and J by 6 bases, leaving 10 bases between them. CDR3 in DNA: TGTGCCAGCAGCTCAGGGTATAGTCAGCCCCAGCATTTT. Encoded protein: CASSSGYSQPQHF.

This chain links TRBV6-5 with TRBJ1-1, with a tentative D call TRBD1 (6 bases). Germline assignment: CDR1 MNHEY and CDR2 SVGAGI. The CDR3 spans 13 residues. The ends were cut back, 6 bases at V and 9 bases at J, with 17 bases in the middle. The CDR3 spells CASSPGEGQKAFF. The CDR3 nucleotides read TGTGCCAGCAGCCCAGGGGAAGGACAGAAAGCTTTCTTT.

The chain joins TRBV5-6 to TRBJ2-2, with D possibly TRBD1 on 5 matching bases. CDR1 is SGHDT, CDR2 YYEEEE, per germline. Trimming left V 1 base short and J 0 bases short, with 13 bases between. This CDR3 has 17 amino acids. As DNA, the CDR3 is TGTGCCAGCAGCTTGTGGGTGGGGCCAGCGAACACCGGGGAGCTGTTTTTT. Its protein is CASSLWVGPANTGELFF.

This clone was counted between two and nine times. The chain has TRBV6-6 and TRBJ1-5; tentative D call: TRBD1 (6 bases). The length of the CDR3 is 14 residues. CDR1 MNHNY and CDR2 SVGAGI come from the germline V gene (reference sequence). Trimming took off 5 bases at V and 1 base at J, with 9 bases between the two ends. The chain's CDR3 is CASSPDRSNQPQHF. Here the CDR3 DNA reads TGTGCCAGCAGTCCCGACAGGAGCAATCAGCCCCAGCATTTT.

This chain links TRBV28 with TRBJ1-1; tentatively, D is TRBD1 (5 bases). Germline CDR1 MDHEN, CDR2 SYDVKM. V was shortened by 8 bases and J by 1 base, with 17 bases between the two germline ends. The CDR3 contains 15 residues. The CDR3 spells CASLKLQVGNTEAFF. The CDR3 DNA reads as TGTGCCAGCCTAAAACTACAGGTCGGGAACACTGAAGCTTTCTTT.

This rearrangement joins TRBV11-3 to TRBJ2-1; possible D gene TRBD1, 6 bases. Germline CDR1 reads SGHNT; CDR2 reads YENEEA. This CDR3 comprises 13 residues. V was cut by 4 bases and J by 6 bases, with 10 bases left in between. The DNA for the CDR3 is TGTGCCAGCAGCTCAACAGGGCCCAATGAGCAGTTCTTC. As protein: CASSSTGPNEQFF.

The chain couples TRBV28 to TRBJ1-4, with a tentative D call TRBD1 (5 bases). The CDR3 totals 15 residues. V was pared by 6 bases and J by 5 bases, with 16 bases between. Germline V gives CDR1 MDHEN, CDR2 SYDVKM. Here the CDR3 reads CASSPPPGNNEKLFF. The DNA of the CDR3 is TGTGCCAGCAGCCCCCCCCCAGGGAACAATGAAAAACTGTTTTTT.

In DNA, the CDR3 is TGTGCCAGCAGCTACAATCGGGGTGATGGCTACACCTTC. Its protein product is CASSYNRGDGYTF. This sequence joins TRBV7-8 and TRBJ1-2; no definite D call. Germline V gene data show CDR1 as SGHVS and CDR2 as FQNEAQ. V was shortened by 4 bases and J by 6 bases, with 12 bases between the two germline ends. This CDR3 comprises 13 residues. The variable domain in full, completed from reference TRBV7-8 and TRBJ1-2, reads GAGVSQSPRYKVAKRGQDVALRCDPISGHVSLFWYQQALGQGPEFLTYFQNEAQLDKSGLPSDRFFAERPEGSVSTLKIQRTQQEDSAVYLCASSYNRGDGYTFGSGTRLTVV.